These 5 T cell receptor beta chains share one sample of origin, sequenced in a study of T cell repertoires in cytomegalovirus infection. TCRdb independently ran MiXCR on the reads; one entry per CDR3 protein. The repertoire has 150,000 to 200,000 distinct CDR3 sequences, around an eighth of them found once; the top ten carry roughly a quarter. Sequencing was performed on PBMCs. The receptors shown here come from a human donor in good health (CMV status not recorded). Some clones in this sample may be carry-over from other donors' samples.

The chain couples TRBV2 to TRBJ2-5; D unclear. CDR1 is SNHLY, CDR2 FYNNEI, per germline. The length of the CDR3 is 16 residues. Trimming left V 3 bases short and J 1 base short, with 15 bases between. CDR3 sequence (DNA): TGTGCCAGCAGTGACCCGATGCGACCACCCCAAGAGACCCAGTACTTC. Translated: CASSDPMRPPQETQYF.

CDR3 in amino acids: CSVPRLAEQFF. The DNA for the CDR3 is TGCAGCGTCCCCAGACTAGCGGAGCAGTTCTTC. The chain is built from TRBV29-1 and TRBJ2-1, with TRBD2 matching over 8 bases. The CDR3 contains 11 residues. From germline, CDR1 is SQVTM and CDR2 ANQGSEA. Trimming cost V 6 bases and J 10 bases; bases outside gene matches: 5.

This clonotype was counted many times. The DNA of the CDR3 is TGTGCCTGGAGTCGGACACCGCAGAACTATGGCTACACCTTC. It translates to CAWSRTPQNYGYTF. The chain combines TRBV30 with TRBJ1-2, with D perhaps TRBD1 (5 bases). Germline CDR1 GTSNPN, CDR2 SVGIG (reference sequence). The CDR3 length is 14 residues. V was cut by 2 bases and J by 2 bases, with 12 bases left in between.

The sample holds many counts of this clonotype. The rearrangement links TRBV7-2 to TRBJ1-2, with D possibly TRBD1 on 5 matching bases. CDR3 size: 13 residues. V lost 5 bases and J 4 bases, leaving 11 bases between the germline ends. Germline V gene data show CDR1 as SGHTA and CDR2 as FQGNSA. In DNA form, the CDR3 reads TGTGCCAGCAGCGAGGGGAGCCGCTATGGCTACACCTTC. Translated, it gives CASSEGSRYGYTF.

This clonotype showed up just a few times. J is TRBJ1-6 and V is TRBV7-2; D possibly corresponds to TRBD1 (5 bases). This CDR3 is built from 14 residues. Trimming stripped 6 bases from V and 11 bases from J, with 17 bases between. In germline, CDR1 is SGHTA, CDR2 FQGNSA. The DNA for the CDR3 is TGTGCCAGCAGGCTAGGGGCAGTGGGGACACCCCTCCACTTT. As protein: CASRLGAVGTPLHF.